This T cell receptor (beta chain) appears in the sequencing data of a study of shared clonotypes between healthy human individuals. Germline CDR1 reads MNHNS; CDR2 reads SASEGT. V was clipped by 2 bases and J by 2 bases; unmatched bases: 7. The CDR3 totals 16 residues. Libraries were prepared by immunoSEQ multiplex PCR; TCRdb keeps only in-frame clonotypes and omits some of them. The table lists millions of clones, more than 80% of them singletons. The sample consisted of naive CD4+ T cells sorted from blood. Subset of the sample: CD45RA+ positively selected. This sequence was found in a man younger than 30 in good health. The chain couples TRBV6-1 to TRBJ2-3, with 7 nucleotides matching TRBD2. The CDR3 DNA reads TGTGCCAGCAGTGAAAGTCCCAGCGGGGCCACAGATACGCAGTATTTT. It yields the protein CASSESPSGATDTQYF.